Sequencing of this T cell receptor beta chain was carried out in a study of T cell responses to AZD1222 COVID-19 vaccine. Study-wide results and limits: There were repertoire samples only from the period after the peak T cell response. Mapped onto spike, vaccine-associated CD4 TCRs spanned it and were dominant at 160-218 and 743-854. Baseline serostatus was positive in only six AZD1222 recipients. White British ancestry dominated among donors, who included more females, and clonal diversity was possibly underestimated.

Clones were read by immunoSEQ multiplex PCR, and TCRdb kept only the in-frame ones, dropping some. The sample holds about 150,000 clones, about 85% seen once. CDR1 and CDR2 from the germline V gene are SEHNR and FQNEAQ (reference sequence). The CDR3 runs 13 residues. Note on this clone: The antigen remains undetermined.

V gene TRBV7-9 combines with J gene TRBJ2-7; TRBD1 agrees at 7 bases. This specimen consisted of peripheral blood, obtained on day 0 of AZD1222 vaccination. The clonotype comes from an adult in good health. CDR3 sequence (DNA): TGTGCGGTCGGGACAGCTTTCTCCTACGAGCAGTACTTC. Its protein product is CAVGTAFSYEQYF.